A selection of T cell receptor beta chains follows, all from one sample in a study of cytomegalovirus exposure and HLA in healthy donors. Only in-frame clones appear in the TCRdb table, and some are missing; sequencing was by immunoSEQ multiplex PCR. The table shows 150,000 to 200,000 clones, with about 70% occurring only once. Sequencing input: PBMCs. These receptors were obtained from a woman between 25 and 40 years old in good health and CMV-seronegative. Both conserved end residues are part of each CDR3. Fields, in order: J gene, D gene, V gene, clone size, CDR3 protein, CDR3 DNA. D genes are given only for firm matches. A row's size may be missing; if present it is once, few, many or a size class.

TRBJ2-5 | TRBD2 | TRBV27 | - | CASSLFAGGRFDQYF | TGTGCCAGCAGTTTATTTGCGGGGGGGCGGTTCGACCAGTACTTC
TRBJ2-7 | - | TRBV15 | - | CATSRDRSVGGQYF | TGTGCCACCAGCAGAGATCGGTCGGTCGGCGGGCAGTACTTC
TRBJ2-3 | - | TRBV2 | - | CASSRVNTQYF | TGTGCCAGCAGCCGTGTAAATACGCAGTATTTT
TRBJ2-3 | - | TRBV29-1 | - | CSVEGVLDLSNTDTQYF | TGCAGCGTTGAAGGGGTACTAGACCTCTCTAACACAGATACGCAGTATTTT
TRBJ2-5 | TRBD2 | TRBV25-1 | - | CASSEDWTSGRKEQYF | TGTGCCAGCAGTGAGGACTGGACTAGCGGGAGGAAGGAGCAGTACTTC
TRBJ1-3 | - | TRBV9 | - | CASSVGPGSGNTIYF | TGTGCCAGCAGCGTAGGTCCCGGTTCTGGAAACACCATATATTTT
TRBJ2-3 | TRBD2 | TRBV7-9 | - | CASSLPKAGGRTDTQYF | TGTGCCAGCAGCCTTCCAAAGGCGGGGGGGCGCACAGATACGCAGTATTTT
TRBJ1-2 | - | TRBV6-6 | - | CASREGSYGYTF | TGTGCCAGCAGAGAGGGCTCCTATGGCTACACCTTC
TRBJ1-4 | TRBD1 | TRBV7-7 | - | CASSRTGGPNEKLFF | TGTGCCAGCAGCCGGACAGGGGGTCCCAATGAAAAACTGTTTTTT
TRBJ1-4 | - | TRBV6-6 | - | CASSPHRDYEKLFF | TGTGCCAGCAGTCCCCACAGGGATTATGAAAAACTGTTTTTT
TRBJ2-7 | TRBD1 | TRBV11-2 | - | CASSPRVGTASSYEQYF | TGTGCCAGCAGCCCCCGGGTTGGGACAGCCAGTAGCTACGAGCAGTACTTC
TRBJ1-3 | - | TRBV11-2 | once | CASSLVVARNTIYF | TGTGCCAGCAGCTTAGTAGTAGCAAGAAACACCATATATTTT
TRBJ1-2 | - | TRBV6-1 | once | CASSELTGYGYTF | TGTGCCAGCAGTGAACTGACAGGCTATGGCTACACCTTC
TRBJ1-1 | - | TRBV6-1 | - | CASSDHSSVNTEAFF | TGTGCCAGCAGTGATCATTCCTCGGTGAACACTGAAGCTTTCTTT
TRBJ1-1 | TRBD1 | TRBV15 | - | CATSRQTGSTEAFF | TGTGCCACCAGCAGGCAGACAGGGAGCACTGAAGCTTTCTTT
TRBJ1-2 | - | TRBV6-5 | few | CASSYSRGSRYGYTF | TGTGCCAGCAGTTACTCGAGGGGGTCTCGGTATGGCTACACCTTC
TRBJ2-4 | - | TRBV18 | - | CASSPQQGGAKNIQYF | TGTGCCAGCTCACCACAGCAGGGGGGCGCCAAAAACATTCAGTACTTC
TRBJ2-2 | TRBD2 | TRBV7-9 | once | CGTSGGMPGELFF | TGTGGAACTAGCGGAGGGATGCCCGGGGAGCTGTTTTTT
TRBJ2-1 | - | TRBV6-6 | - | CASSYGSGFYNEQFF | TGTGCCAGCAGTTACGGGAGCGGATTCTACAATGAGCAGTTCTTC
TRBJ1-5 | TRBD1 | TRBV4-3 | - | CASSQDRWDRDQPQHF | TGCGCCAGCAGCCAAGATAGGTGGGACAGAGATCAGCCCCAGCATTTT
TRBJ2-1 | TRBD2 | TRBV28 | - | CASSFPSGLAINEQFF | TGTGCCAGCAGTTTCCCTTCGGGACTAGCGATTAATGAGCAGTTCTTC
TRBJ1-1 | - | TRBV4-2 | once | CASSQDRVGGVRNTEAFF | TGTGCCAGCAGCCAAGATCGGGTTGGGGGGGTTAGGAACACTGAAGCTTTCTTT
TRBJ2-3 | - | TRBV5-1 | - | CASSLDSDMQYF | TGCGCCAGCAGCCTAGACTCAGATATGCAGTATTTT
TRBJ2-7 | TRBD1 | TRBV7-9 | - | CASSRQGIGYEQYF | TGTGCCAGCAGCCGACAGGGGATTGGGTACGAGCAGTACTTC
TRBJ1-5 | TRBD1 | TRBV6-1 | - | CASRRDRSNQPQHF | TGTGCCAGCAGGCGGGACAGGAGCAATCAGCCCCAGCATTTT
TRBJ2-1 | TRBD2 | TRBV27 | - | CASSPGTSGANEQFF | TGTGCCAGCTCACCCGGGACTAGCGGCGCTAATGAGCAGTTCTTC
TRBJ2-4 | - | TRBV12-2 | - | CASRLGTLAKNIQYF | TGTGCAAGTCGCTTAGGGACATTAGCCAAAAACATTCAGTACTTC
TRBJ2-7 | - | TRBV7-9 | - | CASSSSGTTYEQYF | TGTGCCAGCAGCTCTTCCGGGACAACCTACGAGCAGTACTTC
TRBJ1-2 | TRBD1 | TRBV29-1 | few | CSVARDRVREGYTF | TGCAGCGTCGCCCGGGACAGGGTTCGAGAAGGCTACACCTTC
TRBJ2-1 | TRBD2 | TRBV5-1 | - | CASSLATGLAGVEQFF | TGCGCCAGCAGCTTGGCTACGGGACTAGCGGGAGTTGAGCAGTTCTTC
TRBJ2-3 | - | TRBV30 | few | CAWRGRLASTDTQYF | TGTGCCTGGAGAGGCCGGCTAGCTAGCACAGATACGCAGTATTTT